One sample yielded the 2 T cell receptor beta chains listed below, sequenced in a study of T-cell reconstitution after alpha-beta-depleted transplantation in children. Preparation of the TCRbeta library involved a method that used unique molecular identifiers. TCRdb passed the PCR reads through MiXCR, listing each CDR3 protein once. The sample contains about 610,000 distinct CDR3 sequences, 25% to 30% of which appear only once. Sequenced material: PBMCs, taken before TCRalphabeta/CD19-depleted stem cell transplant. The receptors were gathered from a boy under two years old with Wiskott-Aldrich syndrome, due to receive a stem cell transplant.

This clonotype came up a few times. This chain links TRBV28 with TRBJ1-5; tentative D call: TRBD1 (6 bases). The germline CDR1 and CDR2 sequences are MDHEN and SYDVKM. The CDR3 is made up of 16 amino acids. V was pared by 7 bases and J by 6 bases, with 22 bases between. CDR3 loop: CASTEMTGSQGQPQHF. The CDR3 DNA sequence: TGTGCCAGCACGGAGATGACAGGTTCTCAAGGTCAGCCCCAGCATTTT.

The chain has TRBV6-2 or TRBV6-3 and TRBJ2-7, with TRBD1 matching 7 bases. V lost 5 bases to trimming and J lost 5 bases; unmatched junction nucleotides: 9. CDR3 length: 14 residues. Germline V gene sequence: CDR1 MNHEY, CDR2 SVGEGT. DNA of the CDR3: TGTGCCAGCAGTAACGCCATTACAGGGGACGAGCAGTACTTC. It translates to CASSNAITGDEQYF.